These 32 T cell receptor beta chains came from one sample sequenced in a study of cytomegalovirus exposure and HLA in healthy donors. PCR employed 60 Vbeta and 13 Jbeta primers. Profiling relied on immunoSEQ multiplex PCR, and the TCRdb table lists in-frame clones only, not all of them. The table shows more than 110,000 clones, with approximately 80% occurring only once. Sequencing was carried out using PBMCs. The receptors stem from a male donor in good health and CMV-seronegative.

This sequence joins TRBV2 and TRBJ2-2, with D possibly being TRBD1 (6 bases). The CDR3 spans 13 residues. The V gene lost 6 bases and the J gene lost 4 bases, with 9 bases spanning the gap. Germline V lookup: CDR1 SNHLY, CDR2 FYNNEI. The chain's CDR3 is CASRDSFTGELFF. The DNA for the CDR3 is TGTGCCAGCAGGGACAGTTTCACCGGGGAGCTGTTTTTT.

The rearrangement joins TRBV7-2 to TRBJ2-7; TRBD1 agrees at 8 bases. Germline values: CDR1 SGHTA, CDR2 FQGNSA. The CDR3 extends over 17 amino acids. Trimming at V came to 5 bases and at J to 5 bases, leaving 17 bases not matched to a gene. CDR3 sequence (DNA): TGTGCCAGCAGCCCAAGGGGGTGGGGCAGGGGGCCGGACGAGCAGTACTTC. Its protein product is CASSPRGWGRGPDEQYF.

In nucleotides, the CDR3 is TGCGCCAGTACAGGGTTCGAAGAGACCCAGTACTTC. Amino acids: CASTGFEETQYF. V gene TRBV5-1 combines with J gene TRBJ2-5; a possible D gene is TRBD1 (6 bases). Germline-derived CDR1 and CDR2 are SGHRS and YFSETQ. This CDR3 is built from 12 residues. Trimming took 8 bases from V and 3 from J, leaving 11 bases between them.

The V and J genes are TRBV10-3 and TRBJ2-1; 7 bases map to TRBD2. Per the germline V gene, CDR1 is ENHRY and CDR2 is SYGVKD. V dropped 3 bases and J dropped 8; count of bases not matched to a gene: 7. The CDR3 is 14 residues long. The CDR3 nucleotides read TGTGCCATCAGTGAACTCGAGGGAGGGGATGAGCAGTTCTTC. Encoded protein: CAISELEGGDEQFF.

The chain combines TRBV28 with TRBJ2-3, with a tentative D call TRBD2 (5 bases). CDR3 length: 15 amino acids. V dropped 4 bases and J dropped 2 bases, with 13 bases sitting between them. In germline, CDR1 is MDHEN, CDR2 SYDVKM. The CDR3 bases are TGTGCCAGCAGTTCCCCGGGGAGTACCACAGATACGCAGTATTTT. As protein: CASSSPGSTTDTQYF. Full variable domain (rest looked up from reference TRBV28 and TRBJ2-3): DVKVTQSSRYLVKRTGEKVFLECVQDMDHENMFWYRQDPGLGLRLIYFSYDVKMKEKGDIPEGYSVSREKKERFSLILESASTNQTSMYLCASSSPGSTTDTQYFGPGTRLTVL.

The J gene is TRBJ1-2, the V gene TRBV6-5; 10 bases line up with TRBD1. CDR3 size: 14 residues. V was clipped by 5 bases and J by 7 bases; unmatched bases: 7. CDR1 is MNHEY, CDR2 SVGAGI, per germline. CDR3 DNA sequence: TGTGCCAGCAGTATGGACAGGGGGGCGAGTGGCTACACCTTC. Protein product: CASSMDRGASGYTF.

This chain joins TRBV10-3 and TRBJ1-2, with TRBD1 identical over 8 bases. CDR3 size: 15 residues. Trimming took 7 bases from V and 4 from J; bases not matched to a gene: 11. CDR1 and CDR2 from the germline V gene are ENHRY and SYGVKD. The chain's CDR3 is CAITKGDRGVYGYTF. In DNA, the CDR3 is TGTGCCATCACCAAGGGTGACAGGGGAGTCTATGGCTACACCTTC.

Worth noting for this clone: At one of its ends the junction is not consistent with the germline gene, which may arise from a read error. The rearrangement uses TRBV6-5 and TRBJ2-7; 8 bases map to TRBD2. The CDR3 length is 15 residues. The germline gives CDR1 MNHEY, CDR2 SVGAGI. CDR3 amino acids: CGSSFGGGSSYEQYF. The CDR3 nucleotides read TGTGGCAGCAGTTTCGGGGGGGGGTCCTCCTACGAGCAGTACTTC.

V usage is TRBV29-1 and J usage is TRBJ2-7; TRBD1 might be the D (6 bases). Trimming left V 7 bases short and J 3 bases short, with 10 bases between. Germline-derived CDR1 and CDR2 are SQVTM and ANQGSEA. The CDR3 spans 11 residues. CDR3 DNA: TGCAGCGCCTGGACAGTCTACGAGCAGTACTTC. This translates into CSAWTVYEQYF.

This rearrangement joins TRBV5-1 to TRBJ1-2; 9 bases are shared with TRBD1. The CDR3 has 17 residues. Germline V lookup: CDR1 SGHRS, CDR2 YFSETQ. Trimming cost V 4 bases and J 0 bases; bases outside gene matches: 10. CDR3 DNA: TGCGCCAGCAGCCCGTGGACAGGGGCGAACTCTAACTATGGCTACACCTTC. It codes for CASSPWTGANSNYGYTF.

This clone was counted once. This chain connects TRBV4-1 to TRBJ2-7; D is undetermined. Deletions cut 0 bases from V and 7 bases from J, with 13 bases between. Germline V gene sequence: CDR1 MGHRA, CDR2 YSYEKL. CDR3 length: 14 residues. CDR3 protein: CASSQDPNRREQYF. As DNA, the CDR3 is TGCGCCAGCAGCCAAGATCCTAACCGGCGGGAGCAGTACTTC.

The chain couples TRBV13 to TRBJ2-5, with TRBD2 matching over 7 bases. The CDR3 loop spans 15 amino acids. From germline, CDR1 is PRHDT and CDR2 FYEKMQ (reference sequence). After removal of 3 bases from V and 6 bases from J, the junction contained 10 bases not matched to a gene. Here the CDR3 reads CASSLLAGQRQTQYF. CDR3 DNA: TGTGCCAGCAGCTTGTTAGCGGGCCAGAGACAGACCCAGTACTTC.

In this sample, this clone turned up a few times. This chain links TRBV29-1 with TRBJ2-5, with 7 bases aligning to TRBD1. The CDR3 runs to 12 residues. CDR1 is SQVTM, CDR2 ANQGSEA, per germline. V dropped 4 bases and J dropped 1; count of bases not matched to a gene: 0. As DNA, the CDR3 is TGCAGCGTTGGACAGGGCCAAGAGACCCAGTACTTC. Its protein is CSVGQGQETQYF.

V usage is TRBV30 and J usage is TRBJ1-2; TRBD1 agrees at 7 bases. This CDR3 spans 12 amino acids. The ends lost 8 bases at V and 8 bases at J; junction bases unmatched: 11. Germline loops: CDR1 GTSNPN, CDR2 SVGIG (reference sequence). The CDR3 region is CARQRRGQGYTF. The CDR3 region has the DNA TGTGCCCGCCAGAGGAGGGGACAGGGCTACACCTTC.

Notes on this clone: Distinct nucleotide sequences in the sample also encode this CDR3. The V gene is TRBV5-1, the J gene TRBJ1-3; the D is unclear. The V and J ends lost 0 bases and 0 bases respectively, with 4 bases between them. Per the germline V gene, CDR1 is SGHRS and CDR2 is YFSETQ. CDR3 length: 14 residues. The CDR3 protein is CASSLAGSGNTIYF. The DNA for the CDR3 is TGCGCCAGCAGCTTGGCGGGCTCTGGAAACACCATATATTTT. Complete variable domain (other parts from reference TRBV5-1 and TRBJ1-3): KAGVTQTPRYLIKTRGQQVTLSCSPISGHRSVSWYQQTPGQGLQFLFEYFSETQRNKGNFPGRFSGRQFSNSRSEMNVSTLELGDSALYLCASSLAGSGNTIYFGEGSWLTVV.

J is TRBJ2-1 and V is TRBV6-6; TRBD2 agrees at 7 bases. The trim removed 4 bases at V and 2 bases at J, leaving 5 bases unmatched. This CDR3 spans 15 amino acids. Germline loops: CDR1 MNHNY, CDR2 SVGAGI (reference sequence). The CDR3 nucleotides read TGTGCCAGCAGTTTCGGCGGGGGACCCTACAATGAGCAGTTCTTC. This translates into CASSFGGGPYNEQFF.

In its sample, this clone was seen once. V gene TRBV11-2 combines with J gene TRBJ2-2; perhaps TRBD2 as D (6 bases). Germline V gives CDR1 SGHAT, CDR2 FQNNGV. The CDR3 contains 14 residues. Trimming left V 4 bases short and J 7 bases short, with 13 bases between. For the CDR3, the DNA is TGTGCCAGCAGCTGGATAAAGGAGGGCGGGGAGCTGTTTTTT. Encoded protein: CASSWIKEGGELFF. The full variable domain, completed using reference TRBV11-2 and TRBJ2-2, is EAGVAQSPRYKIIEKRQSVAFWCNPISGHATLYWYQQILGQGPKLLIQFQNNGVVDDSQLPKDRFSAERLKGVDSTLKIQPAKLEDSAVYLCASSWIKEGGELFFGEGSRLTVL.

A remark on this clone: This same CDR3 is encoded by further DNA sequences in the sample. The chain carries TRBV5-1 and TRBJ1-1; tentative D call: TRBD1 (6 bases). Trimming removed 2 bases from V and 1 base from J, with 6 bases in between. The CDR3 length is 13 residues. Germline CDR1 reads SGHRS; CDR2 reads YFSETQ. The CDR3 loop reads CASSLQGNTEAFF. The CDR3 nucleotides are TGCGCCAGCAGCTTACAGGGGAACACTGAAGCTTTCTTT.

CDR3: CAISEPGQSNYGYTF. CDR3 sequence (DNA): TGTGCCATCAGTGAGCCGGGACAGTCTAACTATGGCTACACCTTC. This chain links TRBV10-3 with TRBJ1-2, with 7 bases lining up with TRBD1. Germline lookup yields CDR1 ENHRY and CDR2 SYGVKD. The CDR3 is 15 residues long. Trimming at V came to 2 bases and at J to 0 bases, leaving 3 bases not matched to a gene.

The gene calls are TRBV7-2 and TRBJ1-6, with D perhaps TRBD1 (6 bases). Trimming took 3 bases from V and 4 from J, leaving 19 bases between them. This CDR3 comprises 18 residues. Germline V lookup: CDR1 SGHTA, CDR2 FQGNSA. The CDR3 reads CASSFSYLTGFYNSPLHF. CDR3 nucleotide sequence: TGTGCCAGCAGCTTTTCCTATCTGACAGGCTTTTATAATTCACCCCTCCACTTT.

The chain employs TRBV30 and TRBJ1-2; D not resolved. Trimming left V 1 base short and J 5 bases short, with 8 bases between. The germline V gene encodes CDR1 GTSNPN and CDR2 SVGIG (reference sequence). CDR3 length: 12 residues. The CDR3 protein is CAWSGLQYGYTF. CDR3 nucleotides: TGTGCCTGGAGTGGATTACAGTATGGCTACACCTTC.

The V and J genes are TRBV5-4 and TRBJ1-2; 8 bases agree with TRBD1. The CDR3 consists of 15 residues. V trimming: 4 bases; J trimming: 3 bases; junction bases outside the gene matches: 8. Looked up from germline, CDR1 is SGHNT and CDR2 is YYREEE (reference sequence). The CDR3 DNA reads TGTGCCAGCAGCCAGCAATCAGGGGGCGACTATGGCTACACCTTC. Protein sequence: CASSQQSGGDYGYTF.

The V and J genes are TRBV5-8 and TRBJ1-1, with a weak D call TRBD1 (6 bases). Germline-derived CDR1 and CDR2 are SGHTS and YDEGEE. Trimming stripped 7 bases from V and 1 base from J, with 14 bases between. CDR3 length: 14 amino acids. The CDR3 nucleotides read TGTGCCAGCCGCCAAACAGGGAGGAACACTGAAGCTTTCTTT. Translating it yields CASRQTGRNTEAFF.

This chain uses TRBV11-3 with TRBJ1-1, with D unclear. The CDR3 has 13 amino acids. Deletions cut 2 bases from V and 1 base from J, with 5 bases between. Germline CDR1 is SGHNT and CDR2 is YENEEA. DNA for the CDR3: TGTGCCAGCAGCTTAAACAGGAACACTGAAGCTTTCTTT. This gives the protein CASSLNRNTEAFF.

The V call is TRBV5-1, the J call TRBJ2-5, with D unclear. Trimming shortened V by 0 bases and J by 5 bases, and 17 bases separated the two germline ends. Germline loops: CDR1 SGHRS, CDR2 YFSETQ. The CDR3 has 16 amino acids. CDR3 sequence (DNA): TGCGCCAGCAGCTTGGCCTCTAGACCCGAGGCGGAGACCCAGTACTTC. Its translation is CASSLASRPEAETQYF.

The count of this clone is one. The chain employs TRBV4-1 and TRBJ1-1; D not resolved. CDR3 length: 14 amino acids. Per the germline V gene, CDR1 is MGHRA and CDR2 is YSYEKL. The V gene lost 2 bases and the J gene lost 10 bases, with 17 bases spanning the gap. The CDR3 DNA sequence: TGCGCCAGCAGCCAAAGGCGGGGAGGGTCCGCAGCTTTCTTT. It yields the protein CASSQRRGGSAAFF.

The chain combines TRBV2 with TRBJ1-5; a weak D match, TRBD1 (5 bases). Germline CDR1 reads SNHLY; CDR2 reads FYNNEI. The CDR3 extends over 15 amino acids. Trimming cost V 6 bases and J 6 bases, with 18 bases left between them. In DNA, the CDR3 is TGTGCCAGCAGGACGGAGGGGATGGAAGGTCAGCCCCAGCATTTT. Translating gives CASRTEGMEGQPQHF.

The rearrangement joins TRBV27 to TRBJ1-1; maybe TRBD1 (6 bases). V dropped 3 bases and J dropped 7 bases, with 15 bases sitting between them. CDR1 and CDR2 (germline): MNHEY, SMNVEV (reference sequence). CDR3 length: 14 amino acids. The chain's CDR3 is CASSLRGGDNEAFF. In nucleotides, the CDR3 is TGTGCCAGCAGTTTGCGGGGGGGGGACAATGAAGCTTTCTTT.

The chain employs TRBV18 and TRBJ1-1; 8 nucleotides align to TRBD1. Losses at the gene ends were 3 bases for V and 5 bases for J; bases not matched to a gene: 5. Germline CDR1 reads KGHSH; CDR2 reads LQKENI. CDR3 length: 14 residues. The CDR3 loop is CASSPGQGRTEAFF. The CDR3 DNA reads as TGTGCCAGCTCACCCGGACAGGGTCGGACTGAAGCTTTCTTT.

This chain uses TRBV6-7 with TRBJ1-5; D ambiguous. TRBV6-7 is noted as an ORF with a role that remains uncertain. Trimming took 6 bases from V and 15 from J, leaving 24 bases between them. The length of the CDR3 is 14 residues. The CDR3 region is CASSAAEYNQPWHF. The CDR3 region has the DNA TGTGCCAGCAGCGCAGCGGAGTATAATCAGCCGTGGCATTTT.

The J gene is TRBJ2-5, the V gene TRBV28; 8 nucleotides agree with TRBD2. This CDR3 spans 15 amino acids. Germline CDR1 is MDHEN and CDR2 is SYDVKM. V shed 7 bases, J shed 7 bases, and the junction held 14 bases outside the gene matches. This CDR3 reads CASTEARGADGTQYF. CDR3 DNA sequence: TGTGCCAGCACGGAAGCGCGGGGGGCTGACGGGACCCAGTACTTC.

The rearrangement links TRBV4-2 to TRBJ2-5; D not certain. From germline, CDR1 is LGHNA and CDR2 YNFKEQ. CDR3 length equals 13 residues. Trimming left V 0 bases short and J 9 bases short, with 11 bases between. The CDR3 nucleotides read TGTGCCAGCAGCCAAGATAGGAGTGGAGCCCAGTACTTC. Amino acid sequence: CASSQDRSGAQYF.